This T cell receptor (beta chain) was sequenced for a study of identical twins. Regarding this clonotype: Its matching antigen is unknown. This may stem from a read error, because a much larger clone lies one nucleotide away.

CDR1 is LGHNA, CDR2 YNFKEQ, per germline. The CDR3 covers 15 residues. V was cut by 1 base and J by 2 bases, with 10 bases left in between. General study results and limits: The more abundant beta clonotypes in cord blood had fewer insertions, and memory repertoires did not show this. Conclusions leaned on cross-sectional statistical analysis and did not track the same donors over time. Low generation-probability sequences were in excess among twin-shared out-of-frame alpha sequences. Zero-insertion findings could be partly confounded by invariant cells (MAIT and iNKT cells).

TCRdb reanalysed the 5' RACE reads using MiXCR and keeps one entry per CDR3 protein. This sample has some 1,600,000 distinct CDR3 sequences, with about 32% found just once. The sequence derives from a newborn girl in good health. Source material: cord blood. The chain is built from TRBV4-2 and TRBJ2-3; D is unresolved. As DNA, the CDR3 is TGTGCCAGCAGCCAAGCGGCCCAGTCCACAGATACGCAGTATTTT. As protein: CASSQAAQSTDTQYF.